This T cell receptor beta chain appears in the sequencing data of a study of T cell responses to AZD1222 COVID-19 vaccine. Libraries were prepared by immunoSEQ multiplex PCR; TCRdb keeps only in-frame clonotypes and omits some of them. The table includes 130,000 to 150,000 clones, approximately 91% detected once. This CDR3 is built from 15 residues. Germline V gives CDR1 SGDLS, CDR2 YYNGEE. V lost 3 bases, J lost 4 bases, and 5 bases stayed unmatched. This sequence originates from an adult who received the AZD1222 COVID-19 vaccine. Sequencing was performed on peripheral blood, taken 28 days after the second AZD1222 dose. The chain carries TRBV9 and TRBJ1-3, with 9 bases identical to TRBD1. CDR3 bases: TGTGCCAGCAGCGACTACGGGACAGGGGGAAACACCATATATTTT. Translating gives CASSDYGTGGNTIYF.